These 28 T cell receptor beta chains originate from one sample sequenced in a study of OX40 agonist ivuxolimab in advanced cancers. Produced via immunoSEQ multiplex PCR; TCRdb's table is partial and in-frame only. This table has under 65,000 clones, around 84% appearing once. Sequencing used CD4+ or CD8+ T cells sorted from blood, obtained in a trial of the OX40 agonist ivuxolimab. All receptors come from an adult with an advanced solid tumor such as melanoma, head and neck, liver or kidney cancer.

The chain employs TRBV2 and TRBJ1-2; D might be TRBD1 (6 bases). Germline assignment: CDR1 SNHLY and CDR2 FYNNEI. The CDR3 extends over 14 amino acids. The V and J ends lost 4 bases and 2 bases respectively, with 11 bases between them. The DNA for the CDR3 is TGTGCCAGCAGTGTAACCGGGACAAACTATGGCTACACCTTC. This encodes CASSVTGTNYGYTF.

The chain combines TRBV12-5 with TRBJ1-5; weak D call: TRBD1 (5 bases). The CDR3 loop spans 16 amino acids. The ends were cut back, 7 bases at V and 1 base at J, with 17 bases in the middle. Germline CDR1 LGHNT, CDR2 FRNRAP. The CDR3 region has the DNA TGTGCTAGTGCCGCCGGGGGGGTCGGGAGCAATCAGCCCCAGCATTTT. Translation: CASAAGGVGSNQPQHF.

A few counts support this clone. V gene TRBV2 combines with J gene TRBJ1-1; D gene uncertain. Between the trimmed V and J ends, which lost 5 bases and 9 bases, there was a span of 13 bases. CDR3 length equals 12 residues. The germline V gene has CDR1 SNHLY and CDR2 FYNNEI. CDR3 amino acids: CASSPVDPKAFF. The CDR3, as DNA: TGTGCCAGCAGTCCTGTGGACCCTAAAGCTTTCTTT.

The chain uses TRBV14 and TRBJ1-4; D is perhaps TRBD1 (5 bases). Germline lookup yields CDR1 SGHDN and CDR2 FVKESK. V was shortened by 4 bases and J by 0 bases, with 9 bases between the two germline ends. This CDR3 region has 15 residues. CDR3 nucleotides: TGTGCCAGCAGCCTCTCGACAGCAACTAATGAAAAACTGTTTTTT. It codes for CASSLSTATNEKLFF. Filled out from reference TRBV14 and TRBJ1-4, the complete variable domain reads EAGVTQFPSHSVIEKGQTVTLRCDPISGHDNLYWYRRVMGKEIKFLLHFVKESKQDESGMPNNRFLAERTGGTYSTLKVQPAELEDSGVYFCASSLSTATNEKLFFGSGTQLSVL.

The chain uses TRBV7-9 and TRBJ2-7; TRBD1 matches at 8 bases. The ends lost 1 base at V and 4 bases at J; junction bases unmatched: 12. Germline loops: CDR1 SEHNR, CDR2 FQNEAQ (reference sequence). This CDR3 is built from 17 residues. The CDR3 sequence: CASSLVSGTGHQYEQYF. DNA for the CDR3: TGTGCCAGCAGCTTAGTATCTGGGACAGGTCACCAATACGAGCAGTACTTC.

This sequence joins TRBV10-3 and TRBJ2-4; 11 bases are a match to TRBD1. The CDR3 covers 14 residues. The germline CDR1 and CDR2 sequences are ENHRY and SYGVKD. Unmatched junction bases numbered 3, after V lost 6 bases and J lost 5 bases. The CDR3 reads CAISRDRGENIQYF. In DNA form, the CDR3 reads TGTGCCATCAGCCGGGACAGGGGGGAAAACATTCAGTACTTC.

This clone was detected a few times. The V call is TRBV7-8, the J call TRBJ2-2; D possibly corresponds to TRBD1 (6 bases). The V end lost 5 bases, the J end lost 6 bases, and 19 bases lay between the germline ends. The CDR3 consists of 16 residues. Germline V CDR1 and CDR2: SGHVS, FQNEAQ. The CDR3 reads CASSPTGSHVSGELFF. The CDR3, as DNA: TGTGCCAGCAGCCCAACAGGGTCCCACGTTTCCGGGGAGCTGTTTTTT.

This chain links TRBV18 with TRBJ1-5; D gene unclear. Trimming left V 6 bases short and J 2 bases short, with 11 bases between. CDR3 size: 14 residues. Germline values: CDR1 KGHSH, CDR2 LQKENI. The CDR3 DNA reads TGTGCCAGCTCGCCGGACGGCGGCAATCAGCCCCAGCATTTT. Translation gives CASSPDGGNQPQHF.

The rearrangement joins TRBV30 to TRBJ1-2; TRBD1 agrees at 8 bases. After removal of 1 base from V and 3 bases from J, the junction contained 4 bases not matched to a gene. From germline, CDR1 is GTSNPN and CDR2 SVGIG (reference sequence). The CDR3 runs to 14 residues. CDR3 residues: CAWSEPTGDYGYTF. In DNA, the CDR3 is TGTGCCTGGAGTGAGCCGACAGGGGACTATGGCTACACCTTC. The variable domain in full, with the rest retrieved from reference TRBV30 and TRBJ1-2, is SQTIHQWPATLVQPVGSPLSLECTVEGTSNPNLYWYRQAAGRGLQLLFYSVGIGQISSEVPQNLSASRPQDRQFILSSKKLLLSDSGFYLCAWSEPTGDYGYTFGSGTRLTVV.

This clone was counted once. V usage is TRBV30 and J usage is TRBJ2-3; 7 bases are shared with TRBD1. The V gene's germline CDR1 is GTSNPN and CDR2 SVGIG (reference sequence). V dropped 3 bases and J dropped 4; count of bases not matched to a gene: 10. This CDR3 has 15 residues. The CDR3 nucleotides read TGTGCCTGGAGCAGAGGCGACAGGGCCGCAGATACGCAGTATTTT. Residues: CAWSRGDRAADTQYF. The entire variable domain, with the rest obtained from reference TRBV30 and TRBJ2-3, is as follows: SQTIHQWPATLVQPVGSPLSLECTVEGTSNPNLYWYRQAAGRGLQLLFYSVGIGQISSEVPQNLSASRPQDRQFILSSKKLLLSDSGFYLCAWSRGDRAADTQYFGPGTRLTVL.

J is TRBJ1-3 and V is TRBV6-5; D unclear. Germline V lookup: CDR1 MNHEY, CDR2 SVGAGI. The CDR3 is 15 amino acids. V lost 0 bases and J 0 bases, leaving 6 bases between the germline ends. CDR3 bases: TGTGCCAGCAGTTACTCCGGGTTCTCTGGAAACACCATATATTTT. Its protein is CASSYSGFSGNTIYF.

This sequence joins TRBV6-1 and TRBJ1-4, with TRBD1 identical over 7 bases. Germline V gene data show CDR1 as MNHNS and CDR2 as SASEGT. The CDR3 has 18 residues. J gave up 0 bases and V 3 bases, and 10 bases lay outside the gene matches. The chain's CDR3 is CASSDGVQGTATNEKLFF. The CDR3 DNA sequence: TGTGCCAGCAGTGATGGGGTCCAGGGGACAGCAACTAATGAAAAACTGTTTTTT.

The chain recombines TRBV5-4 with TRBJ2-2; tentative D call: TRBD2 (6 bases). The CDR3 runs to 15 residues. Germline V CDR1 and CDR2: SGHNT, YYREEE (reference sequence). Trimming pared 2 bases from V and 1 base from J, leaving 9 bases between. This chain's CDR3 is CASSFGGGNTGELFF. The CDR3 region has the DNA TGTGCCAGCAGCTTCGGGGGAGGGAACACCGGGGAGCTGTTTTTT.

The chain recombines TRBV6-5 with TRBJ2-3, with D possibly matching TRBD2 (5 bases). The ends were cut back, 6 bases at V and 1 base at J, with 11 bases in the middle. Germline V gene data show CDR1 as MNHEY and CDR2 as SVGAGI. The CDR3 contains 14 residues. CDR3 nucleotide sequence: TGTGCCAGCAGAAGGGTGGAGGGCACAGATACGCAGTATTTT. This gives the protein CASRRVEGTDTQYF.

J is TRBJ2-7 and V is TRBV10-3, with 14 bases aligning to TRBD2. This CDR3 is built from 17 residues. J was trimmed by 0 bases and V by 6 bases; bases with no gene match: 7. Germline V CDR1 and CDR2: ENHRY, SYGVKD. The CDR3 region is CAISGTSGGFSSYEQYF. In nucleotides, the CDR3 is TGTGCCATCAGCGGGACTAGCGGGGGCTTCAGCTCCTACGAGCAGTACTTC.

This CDR3 is CAWSDSKPEQFF. For the CDR3, the DNA is TGTGCCTGGAGTGACTCGAAACCCGAGCAGTTCTTC. This sequence joins TRBV30 and TRBJ2-1, with D unresolved. CDR1 is GTSNPN, CDR2 SVGIG, per germline (reference sequence). The germline V and J ends were trimmed by 1 base and 10 bases, with 11 bases remaining between them. The CDR3 is made up of 12 amino acids.

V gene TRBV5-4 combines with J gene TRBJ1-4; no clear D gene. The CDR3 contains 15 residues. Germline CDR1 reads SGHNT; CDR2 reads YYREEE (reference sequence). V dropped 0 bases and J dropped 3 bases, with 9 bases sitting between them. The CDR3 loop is CASSLGLVANEKLFF. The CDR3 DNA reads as TGTGCCAGCAGCTTGGGCCTCGTGGCTAATGAAAAACTGTTTTTT.

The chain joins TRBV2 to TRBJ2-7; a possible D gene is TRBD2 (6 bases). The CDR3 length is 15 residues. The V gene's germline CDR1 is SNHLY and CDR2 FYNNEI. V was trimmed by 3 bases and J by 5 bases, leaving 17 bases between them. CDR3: CASSDLAGTLNEQYF. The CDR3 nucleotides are TGTGCCAGCAGTGACCTGGCGGGAACTCTCAACGAGCAGTACTTC. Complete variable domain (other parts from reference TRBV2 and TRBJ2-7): EPEVTQTPSHQVTQMGQEVILRCVPISNHLYFYWYRQILGQKVEFLVSFYNNEISEKSEIFDDQFSVERPDGSNFTLKIRSTKLEDSAMYFCASSDLAGTLNEQYFGPGTRLTVT.

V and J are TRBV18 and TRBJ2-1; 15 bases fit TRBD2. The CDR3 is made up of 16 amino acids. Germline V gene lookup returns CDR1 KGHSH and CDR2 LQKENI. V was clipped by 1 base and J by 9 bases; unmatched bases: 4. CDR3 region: CASSPRTSGGATEQFF. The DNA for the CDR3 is TGTGCCAGCTCACCACGGACTAGCGGGGGGGCCACTGAGCAGTTCTTC. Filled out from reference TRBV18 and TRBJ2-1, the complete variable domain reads NAGVMQNPRHLVRRRGQEARLRCSPMKGHSHVYWYRQLPEEGLKFMVYLQKENIIDESGMPKERFSAEFPKEGPSILRIQQVVRGDSAAYFCASSPRTSGGATEQFFGPGTRLTVL.

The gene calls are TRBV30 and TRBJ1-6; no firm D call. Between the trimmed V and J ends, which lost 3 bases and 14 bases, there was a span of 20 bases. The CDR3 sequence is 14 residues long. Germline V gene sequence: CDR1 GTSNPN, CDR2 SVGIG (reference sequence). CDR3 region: CAWSPLRYNSALHF. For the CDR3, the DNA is TGTGCCTGGAGCCCTTTAAGGTATAATTCGGCCCTCCACTTT.

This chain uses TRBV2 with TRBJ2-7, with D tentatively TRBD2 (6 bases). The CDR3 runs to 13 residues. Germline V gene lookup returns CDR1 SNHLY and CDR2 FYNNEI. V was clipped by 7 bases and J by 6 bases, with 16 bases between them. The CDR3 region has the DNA TGTGCCAGCATGGGGGGTTCCTTCTCCGAGCAGTACTTC. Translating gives CASMGGSFSEQYF.

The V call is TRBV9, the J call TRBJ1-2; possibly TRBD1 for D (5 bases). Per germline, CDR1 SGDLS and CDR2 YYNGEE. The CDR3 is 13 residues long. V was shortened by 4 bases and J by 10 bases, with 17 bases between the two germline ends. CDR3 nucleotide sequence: TGTGCCAGCAGCTTCCGGGCAGGGCTGGACTACACCTTC. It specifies CASSFRAGLDYTF.

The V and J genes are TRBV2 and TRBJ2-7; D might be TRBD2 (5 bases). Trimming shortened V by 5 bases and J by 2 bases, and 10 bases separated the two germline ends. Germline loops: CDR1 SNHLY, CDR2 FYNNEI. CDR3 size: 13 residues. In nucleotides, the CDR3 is TGTGCCAGCAGTCCCATACTAGCCTACGAGCAGTACTTC. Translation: CASSPILAYEQYF.

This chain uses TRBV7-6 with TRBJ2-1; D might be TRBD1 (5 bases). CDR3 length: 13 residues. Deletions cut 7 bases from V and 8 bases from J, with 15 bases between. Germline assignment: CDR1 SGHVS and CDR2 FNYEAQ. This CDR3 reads CASTTQGAYEQFF. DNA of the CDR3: TGTGCCAGCACTACGCAAGGGGCCTATGAGCAGTTCTTC.

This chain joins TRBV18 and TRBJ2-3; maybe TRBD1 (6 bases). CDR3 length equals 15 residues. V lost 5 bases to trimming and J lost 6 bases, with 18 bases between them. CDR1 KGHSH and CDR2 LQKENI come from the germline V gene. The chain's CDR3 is CASSSAGVAADTQYF. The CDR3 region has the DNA TGTGCCAGCTCATCCGCAGGGGTAGCCGCTGATACGCAGTATTTT.

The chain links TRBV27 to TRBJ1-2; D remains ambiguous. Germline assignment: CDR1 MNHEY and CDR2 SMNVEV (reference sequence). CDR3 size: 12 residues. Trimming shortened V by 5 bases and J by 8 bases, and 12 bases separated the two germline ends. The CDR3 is CASSPGNRGYTF. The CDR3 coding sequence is TGTGCCAGCAGTCCGGGGAACCGAGGCTACACCTTC.

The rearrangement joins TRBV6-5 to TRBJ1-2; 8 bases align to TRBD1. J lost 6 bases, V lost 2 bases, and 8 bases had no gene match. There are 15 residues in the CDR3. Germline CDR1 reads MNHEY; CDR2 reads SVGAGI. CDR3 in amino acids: CASSYDGTGGDGYTF. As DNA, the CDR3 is TGTGCCAGCAGTTACGACGGGACAGGAGGGGATGGCTACACCTTC.

For the CDR3, the DNA is TGTGCCAGCAGCCCAGGGACTAGCGGGAGTCGGTCTACGCAGTATTTT. This codes for CASSPGTSGSRSTQYF. The V gene is TRBV5-4, the J gene TRBJ2-3; TRBD2 matches at 14 bases. The junction had 9 bases not matched to a gene; V was cut back by 4 bases and J by 8 bases. The CDR3 runs 16 residues. Germline CDR1 is SGHNT and CDR2 is YYREEE (reference sequence). Drawing the rest from reference TRBV5-4 and TRBJ2-3, the complete variable domain is ETGVTQSPTHLIKTRGQQVTLRCSSQSGHNTVSWYQQALGQGPQFIFQYYREEENGRGNFPPRFSGLQFPNYSSELNVNALELDDSALYLCASSPGTSGSRSTQYFGPGTRLTVL.